This T cell receptor beta chain derives from a study of blood T cells in healthy people across ages. The CDR3 sequence is 14 residues long. CDR1 MNHEY and CDR2 SVGAGI come from the germline V gene. The V gene lost 9 bases and the J gene lost 5 bases, with 20 bases spanning the gap. A sample-barcoded 5' primer and a J-beta primer mix were used in a second PCR of roughly 6 to 12 cycles. TCRdb fed the 5' RACE reads into MiXCR, producing one record per CDR3 protein. The data show fewer than 1.5 million distinct CDR3 sequences, roughly 40% seen once. This clonotype was sampled from a woman between 18 and 30 years old in good health. Sequencing was done on a sample of blood. This chain links TRBV6-5 with TRBJ2-7; possibly TRBD1 for D (6 bases). CDR3 coding DNA: TGTGCCAGGGGACACGTGAGGAAGACCCACGAGCAGTACTTC. Protein product: CARGHVRKTHEQYF.